This TCR beta chain was observed in a study of vaccination and CD4 T cells after COVID-19. Study background: Testing by nasal swab PCR showed convalescent patients to be SARS-CoV-2 positive; nine were mild and one was severe.

Concerning this clonotype: Its antigen is unidentified.

Cultured CD4+ T cells had their DNA profiled by the Oncomine TCR Beta short-read assay. Investigators obtained genomic DNA by extraction from cultured CD4+ T cells. TCRdb ran MiXCR on the PCR reads and lists one entry per CDR3 protein. The sample holds 10,000 to 15,000 distinct CDR3 sequences, roughly 58% seen once. The V end was cut by 3 bases, the J end by 1 base, with 22 bases between. The germline V gene encodes CDR1 SEHNR and CDR2 FQNEAQ (reference sequence). The CDR3 consists of 18 residues. General observations from the study: Looking at convalescent patients, a median approximately 86% of reactive clones were present only post-vaccination.

Treatment here: roughly 10-day PBMC culture with coronavirus spike peptide pools or control peptides (ViraFEST assay). Under the ViraFEST approach, antigen-specific T cells were expanded with peptide pools and TCRs subsequently sequenced. Sequences were obtained from CD4+ T cells from blood, cultured in vitro. The J gene is TRBJ2-7, the V gene TRBV7-9; D is possibly TRBD2 (6 bases). The sequence was obtained from a human donor who had recovered from COVID-19. The DNA of the CDR3 is TGTGCCAGCAGCTTCAACTCGGGGAGCGGGTCACCTTCCTACGAGCAGTACTTC. Encoded protein: CASSFNSGSGSPSYEQYF.